The 17 T cell receptor beta chains below all came from one sample that was sequenced in a study of technical replicates of blood from a handful of donors. Using immunoSEQ multiplex PCR, the repertoire was profiled, and TCRdb retains in-frame clones only, with some absent. This table holds approximately 73,000 clones, around 92% found once. The sequencing sample was made of T cells isolated from PBMCs. The source is a human donor in good health.

The chain carries TRBV9 and TRBJ2-7, with unresolved D. The CDR3 is 14 amino acids. V was clipped by 2 bases and J by 7 bases, with 16 bases between them. Germline values: CDR1 SGDLS, CDR2 YYNGEE. The CDR3 bases are TGTGCCAGCAGCGTCGCTCTAGGTACTTGGGAGCAGTACTTC. It encodes CASSVALGTWEQYF.

CDR3 sequence reads: CASSITGGYEQYF. The CDR3 nucleotides read TGTGCCAGCAGCATTACAGGGGGCTACGAGCAGTACTTC. V is TRBV9 and J is TRBJ2-7; 8 nucleotides agree with TRBD1. CDR3 length equals 13 residues. Germline V gene data show CDR1 as SGDLS and CDR2 as YYNGEE. The J segment lost 3 bases and the V segment lost 4 bases, leaving 3 bases of the junction unmatched.

This sequence joins TRBV14 and TRBJ2-1; possibly TRBD1 for D (6 bases). Trimming cost V 5 bases and J 4 bases, with 9 bases left between them. This CDR3 is built from 13 residues. The germline V gene has CDR1 SGHDN and CDR2 FVKESK. Written as DNA, the CDR3 is TGTGCCAGCAGCAATACAGGGTACAATGAGCAGTTCTTC. Translated, it gives CASSNTGYNEQFF.

This chain links TRBV2 with TRBJ1-2; the match to TRBD1 covers 10 bases. The CDR3 sequence is 12 residues long. Trimming removed 11 bases from V and 10 bases from J; junction bases left unmatched: 10. Germline lookup yields CDR1 SNHLY and CDR2 FYNNEI. CDR3 amino acids: CAGDATGGDYTF. The CDR3 bases are TGTGCCGGTGACGCGACAGGGGGCGACTACACCTTC.

Note on this clone: Different DNA sequences within this sample yield the same CDR3. The chain links TRBV28 to TRBJ2-5, with D perhaps TRBD2 (5 bases). The germline CDR1 and CDR2 sequences are MDHEN and SYDVKM. V was shortened by 6 bases and J by 3 bases, with 8 bases between the two germline ends. This CDR3 has 12 amino acids. The CDR3 protein is CASSPGEETQYF. CDR3 sequence (DNA): TGTGCCAGCAGCCCCGGGGAAGAGACCCAGTACTTC.

J is TRBJ1-4 and V is TRBV29-1; 7 bases map to TRBD1. Germline lookup yields CDR1 SQVTM and CDR2 ANQGSEA. CDR3 length: 13 amino acids. V shed 6 bases, J shed 4 bases, and the junction held 5 bases outside the gene matches. The CDR3 loop reads CSVSAGGNEKLFF. CDR3 coding DNA: TGCAGCGTCTCTGCAGGGGGTAATGAAAAACTGTTTTTT.

The chain has TRBV5-4 and TRBJ2-5; the match to TRBD2 covers 7 bases. Germline V CDR1 and CDR2: SGHNT, YYREEE (reference sequence). This CDR3 comprises 12 residues. V lost 2 bases and J lost 7; bases outside the gene matches: 2. Here the CDR3 reads CASSLTGGTQYF. As DNA, the CDR3 is TGTGCCAGCAGCTTAACGGGGGGGACCCAGTACTTC.

The J gene is TRBJ1-1, the V gene TRBV29-1, with D perhaps matching TRBD1 (5 bases). Germline loops: CDR1 SQVTM, CDR2 ANQGSEA. Trimming removed 6 bases from V and 1 base from J, with 12 bases in between. This CDR3 contains 13 residues. The CDR3 sequence is CSVCQGGNTEAFF. CDR3 in DNA: TGCAGCGTATGCCAGGGAGGGAACACTGAAGCTTTCTTT.

V and J are TRBV2 and TRBJ2-2; 10 bases fit TRBD1. Germline V gene lookup returns CDR1 SNHLY and CDR2 FYNNEI. Trimming at V came to 4 bases and at J to 9 bases, leaving 8 bases not matched to a gene. The CDR3 consists of 15 residues. The DNA of the CDR3 is TGTGCCAGCAGTGGCCGGGGACAGGGGTTCCGGGAGCTGTTTTTT. As protein: CASSGRGQGFRELFF.

This sequence joins TRBV7-2 and TRBJ2-7; 9 nucleotides agree with TRBD2. This CDR3 region has 17 residues. The germline CDR1 and CDR2 sequences are SGHTA and FQGNSA. Losses at the gene ends were 3 bases for V and 2 bases for J; bases not matched to a gene: 11. CDR3 in amino acids: CASSLRSGLAETYEQYF. In DNA, the CDR3 is TGTGCCAGCAGCTTGCGCTCGGGACTAGCCGAAACCTACGAGCAGTACTTC.

The J gene is TRBJ1-1, the V gene TRBV11-2; 7 positions agree with TRBD1. Trimming at V came to 3 bases and at J to 4 bases, leaving 2 bases not matched to a gene. Germline CDR1 reads SGHAT; CDR2 reads FQNNGV. This CDR3 region has 13 residues. The CDR3 sequence: CASSFRQGTEAFF. DNA of the CDR3: TGTGCCAGCAGCTTTCGACAGGGCACTGAAGCTTTCTTT.

This chain joins TRBV5-4 and TRBJ2-4; D may be TRBD1 (5 bases). This CDR3 is built from 15 residues. Germline V CDR1 and CDR2: SGHNT, YYREEE (reference sequence). With 0 bases removed from V and 8 bases from J, the gap between germline ends came to 15 bases. CDR3 in amino acids: CASSLDPGRWDIQYF. The CDR3 DNA is TGTGCCAGCAGCTTGGACCCAGGGCGGTGGGACATTCAGTACTTC.

The chain links TRBV2 to TRBJ1-1; D gene uncertain. The CDR3 is 12 amino acids. The germline V and J ends were trimmed by 3 bases and 7 bases, with 9 bases remaining between them. Germline V CDR1 and CDR2: SNHLY, FYNNEI. Here the CDR3 reads CASSDREYEAFF. For the CDR3, the DNA is TGTGCCAGCAGTGATCGAGAGTATGAAGCTTTCTTT.

This sequence joins TRBV11-2 and TRBJ2-3; D unclear. This CDR3 spans 15 amino acids. The V end lost 8 bases, the J end lost 1 base, and 16 bases lay between the germline ends. The germline V gene encodes CDR1 SGHAT and CDR2 FQNNGV. The chain's CDR3 is CASGFTLSGTDTQYF. CDR3 sequence (DNA): TGTGCCAGCGGATTCACCCTGAGCGGCACAGATACGCAGTATTTT.

This chain uses TRBV4-2 with TRBJ2-7; 7 positions agree with TRBD2. This CDR3 region has 15 residues. Germline lookup yields CDR1 LGHNA and CDR2 YNFKEQ. J lost 4 bases, V lost 2 bases, and 8 bases had no gene match. As DNA, the CDR3 is TGTGCCAGCAGCCAAAGGGAGGGCCTTAGGTACGAGCAGTACTTC. This codes for CASSQREGLRYEQYF.

The rearrangement joins TRBV4-2 to TRBJ2-1, with D uncertain. In germline, CDR1 is LGHNA, CDR2 YNFKEQ. The CDR3 runs 17 residues. V dropped 0 bases and J dropped 0 bases, with 12 bases sitting between them. CDR3 region: CASSQDSEETSYNEQFF. In DNA form, the CDR3 reads TGTGCCAGCAGCCAAGATTCTGAGGAGACCTCCTACAATGAGCAGTTCTTC.

This clone was counted only a few times. The rearrangement links TRBV5-1 to TRBJ1-2; perhaps TRBD1 as D (5 bases). Between the trimmed V and J ends, which lost 4 bases and 4 bases, there was a span of 11 bases. The length of the CDR3 is 13 residues. CDR1 and CDR2 from the germline V gene are SGHRS and YFSETQ. CDR3 bases: TGCGCCAGCAGCGGGCAGGGAGGCTATGGCTACACCTTC. Encoded protein: CASSGQGGYGYTF.